The present T cell receptor (beta chain) was sequenced within a study of blood T cell repertoires in COVID-19. The method was immunoSEQ multiplex PCR; TCRdb's version includes in-frame clones alone and lacks a portion of them. The sample contains some 150,000 clones, 60% to 85% of which appear only once. The CDR3 spans 15 residues. CDR1 and CDR2 from the germline V gene are SGHTA and FQGNSA. Trimming removed 5 bases from V and 8 bases from J; junction bases left unmatched: 10. This chain joins TRBV7-2 and TRBJ2-1; 9 positions match TRBD2. Sequenced input: peripheral blood. This clonotype originated in a man older than 75 with acute or convalescent COVID-19. The CDR3: CASSPGLAGSHEQFF. Here the CDR3 DNA reads TGTGCCAGCAGCCCTGGGCTAGCGGGGTCGCATGAGCAGTTCTTC.